This T cell receptor (beta chain) was identified during a study of blood T cell repertoires in COVID-19. This clone was picked up one time. Method: immunoSEQ multiplex PCR; TCRdb's copy keeps in-frame clones and lacks some. The table records more than 15,000 clones, over 80% of them present only once. V lost 5 bases and J lost 0, with 7 bases in between. The CDR3 runs to 13 residues. The V gene is TRBV12-3 or TRBV12-4, the J gene TRBJ1-1; TRBD1 might be the D (5 bases). Sequencing was carried out using peripheral blood. The TCR originated in a human donor in a cohort sampled during active COVID-19. The CDR3 DNA reads as TGTGCCAGCAGTGACAGCATGAACACTGAAGCTTTCTTT. It specifies CASSDSMNTEAFF.